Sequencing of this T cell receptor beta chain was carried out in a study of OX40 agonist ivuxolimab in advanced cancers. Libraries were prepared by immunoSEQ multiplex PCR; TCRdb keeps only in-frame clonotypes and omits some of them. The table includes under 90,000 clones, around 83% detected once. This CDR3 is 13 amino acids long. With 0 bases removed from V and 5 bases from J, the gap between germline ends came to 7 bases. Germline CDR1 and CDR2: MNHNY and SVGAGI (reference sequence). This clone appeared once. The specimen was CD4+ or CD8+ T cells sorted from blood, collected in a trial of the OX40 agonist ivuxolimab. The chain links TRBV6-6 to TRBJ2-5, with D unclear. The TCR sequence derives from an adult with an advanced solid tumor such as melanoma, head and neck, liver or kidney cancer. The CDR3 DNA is TGTGCCAGCAGTTACTCAGGGTACGAGACCCAGTACTTC. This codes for CASSYSGYETQYF.